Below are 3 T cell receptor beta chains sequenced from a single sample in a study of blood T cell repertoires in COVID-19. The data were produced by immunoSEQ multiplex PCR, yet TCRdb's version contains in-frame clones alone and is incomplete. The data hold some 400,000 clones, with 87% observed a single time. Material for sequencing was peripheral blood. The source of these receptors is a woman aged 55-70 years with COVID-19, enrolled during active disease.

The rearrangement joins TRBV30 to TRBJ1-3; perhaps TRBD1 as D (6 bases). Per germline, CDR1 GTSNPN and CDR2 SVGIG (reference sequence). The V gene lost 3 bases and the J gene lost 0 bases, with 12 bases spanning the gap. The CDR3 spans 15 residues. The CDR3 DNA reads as TGTGCCTGGAGGTGGGGGCATGGCTCTGGAAACACCATATATTTT. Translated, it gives CAWRWGHGSGNTIYF.

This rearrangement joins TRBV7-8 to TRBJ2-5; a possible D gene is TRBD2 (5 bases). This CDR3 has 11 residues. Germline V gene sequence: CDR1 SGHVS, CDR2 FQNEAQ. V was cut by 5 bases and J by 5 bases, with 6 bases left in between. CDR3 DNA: TGTGCCAGCAGCCCGGGGGAGACCCAGTACTTC. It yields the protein CASSPGETQYF.

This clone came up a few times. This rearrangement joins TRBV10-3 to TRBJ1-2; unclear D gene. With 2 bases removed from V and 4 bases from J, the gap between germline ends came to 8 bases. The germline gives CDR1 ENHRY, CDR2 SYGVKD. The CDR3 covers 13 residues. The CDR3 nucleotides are TGTGCCATCAGTGAGAATCCAGGCTATGGCTACACCTTC. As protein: CAISENPGYGYTF.